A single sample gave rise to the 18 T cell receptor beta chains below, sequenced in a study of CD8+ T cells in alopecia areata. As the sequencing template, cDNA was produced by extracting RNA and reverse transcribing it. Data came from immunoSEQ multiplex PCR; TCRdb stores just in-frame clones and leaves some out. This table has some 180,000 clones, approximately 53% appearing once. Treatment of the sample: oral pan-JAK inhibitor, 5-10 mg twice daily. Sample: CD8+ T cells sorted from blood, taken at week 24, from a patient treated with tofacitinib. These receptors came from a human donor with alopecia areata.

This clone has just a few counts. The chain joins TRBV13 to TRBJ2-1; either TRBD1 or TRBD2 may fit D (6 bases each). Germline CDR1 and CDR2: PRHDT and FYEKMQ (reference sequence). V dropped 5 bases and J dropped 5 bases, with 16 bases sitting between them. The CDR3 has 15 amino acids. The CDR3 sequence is CASSPQRGPDNEQFF. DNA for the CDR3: TGTGCCAGCAGCCCACAACGGGGGCCCGACAATGAGCAGTTCTTC.

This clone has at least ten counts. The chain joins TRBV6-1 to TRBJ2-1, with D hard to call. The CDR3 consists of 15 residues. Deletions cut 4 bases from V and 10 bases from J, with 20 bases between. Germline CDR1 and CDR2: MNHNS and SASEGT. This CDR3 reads CASSARAQWGEEQFF. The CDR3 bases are TGTGCCAGCAGTGCAAGGGCCCAGTGGGGTGAGGAGCAGTTCTTC.

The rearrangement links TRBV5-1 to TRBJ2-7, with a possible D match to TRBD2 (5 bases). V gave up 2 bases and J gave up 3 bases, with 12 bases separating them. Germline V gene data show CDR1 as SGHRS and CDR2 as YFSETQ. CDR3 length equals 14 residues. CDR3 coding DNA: TGCGCCAGCAGCTTTGAGGGATACGGCTACGAGCAGTACTTC. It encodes CASSFEGYGYEQYF. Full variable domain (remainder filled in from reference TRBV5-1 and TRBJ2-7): KAGVTQTPRYLIKTRGQQVTLSCSPISGHRSVSWYQQTPGQGLQFLFEYFSETQRNKGNFPGRFSGRQFSNSRSEMNVSTLELGDSALYLCASSFEGYGYEQYFGPGTRLTVT.

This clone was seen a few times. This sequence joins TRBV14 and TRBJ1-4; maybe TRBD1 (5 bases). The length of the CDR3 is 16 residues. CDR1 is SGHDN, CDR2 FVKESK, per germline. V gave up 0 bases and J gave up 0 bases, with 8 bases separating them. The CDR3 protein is CASSQDRGATNEKLFF. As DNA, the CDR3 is TGTGCCAGCAGCCAAGATAGGGGAGCAACTAATGAAAAACTGTTTTTT.

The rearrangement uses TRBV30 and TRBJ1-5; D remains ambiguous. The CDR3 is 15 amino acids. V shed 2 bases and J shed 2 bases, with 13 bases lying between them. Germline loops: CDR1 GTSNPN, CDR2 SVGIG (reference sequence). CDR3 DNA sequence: TGTGCCTGGAGTACGGGTATCGGTGGCAATCAGCCCCAGCATTTT. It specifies CAWSTGIGGNQPQHF.

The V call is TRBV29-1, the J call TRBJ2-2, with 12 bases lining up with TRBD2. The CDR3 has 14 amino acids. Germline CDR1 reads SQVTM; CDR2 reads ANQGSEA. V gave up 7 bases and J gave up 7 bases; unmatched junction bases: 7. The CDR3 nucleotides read TGCAGCGCAAGACTAGCGGGGGAAGACGGGGAGCTGTTTTTT. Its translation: CSARLAGEDGELFF.

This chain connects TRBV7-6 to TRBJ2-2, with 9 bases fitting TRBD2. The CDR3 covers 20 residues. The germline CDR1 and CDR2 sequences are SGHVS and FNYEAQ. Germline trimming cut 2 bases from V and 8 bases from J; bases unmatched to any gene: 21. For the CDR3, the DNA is TGTGCCAGCAGCTTAAGCTGGCCTAGCGGGGCTACCCCATCGCTGGGGGAGCTGTTTTTT. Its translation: CASSLSWPSGATPSLGELFF.

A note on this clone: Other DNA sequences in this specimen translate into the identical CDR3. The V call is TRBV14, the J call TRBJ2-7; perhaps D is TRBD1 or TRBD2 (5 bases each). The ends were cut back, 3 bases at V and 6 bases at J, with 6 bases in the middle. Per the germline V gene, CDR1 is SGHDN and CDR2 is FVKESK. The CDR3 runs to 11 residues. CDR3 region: CASSQGPEQYF. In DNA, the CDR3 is TGTGCCAGCAGCCAGGGACCCGAGCAGTACTTC.

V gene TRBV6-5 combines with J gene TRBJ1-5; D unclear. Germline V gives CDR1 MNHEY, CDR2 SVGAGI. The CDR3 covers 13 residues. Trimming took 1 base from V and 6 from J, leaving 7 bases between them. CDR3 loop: CASSYFNGQPQHF. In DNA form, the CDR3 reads TGTGCCAGCAGTTACTTCAACGGTCAGCCCCAGCATTTT.

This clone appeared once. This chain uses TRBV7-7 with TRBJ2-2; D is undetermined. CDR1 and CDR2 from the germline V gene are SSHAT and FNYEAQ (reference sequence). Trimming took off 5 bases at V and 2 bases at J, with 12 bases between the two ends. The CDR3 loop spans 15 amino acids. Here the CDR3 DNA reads TGTGCCAGCAGCCCTGTCGGTTCTAACACCGGGGAGCTGTTTTTT. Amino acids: CASSPVGSNTGELFF. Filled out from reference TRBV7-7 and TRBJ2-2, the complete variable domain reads GAGVSQSPRYKVTKRGQDVTLRCDPISSHATLYWYQQALGQGPEFLTYFNYEAQPDKSGLPSDRFSAERPEGSISTLTIQRTEQRDSAMYRCASSPVGSNTGELFFGEGSRLTVL.

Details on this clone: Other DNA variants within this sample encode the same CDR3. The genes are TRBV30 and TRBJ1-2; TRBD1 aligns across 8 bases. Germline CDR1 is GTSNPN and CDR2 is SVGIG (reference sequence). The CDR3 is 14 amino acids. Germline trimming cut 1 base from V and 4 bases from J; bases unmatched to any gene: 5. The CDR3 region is CAWSEGQGGYGYTF. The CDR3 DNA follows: TGTGCCTGGAGTGAAGGACAGGGAGGCTATGGCTACACCTTC.

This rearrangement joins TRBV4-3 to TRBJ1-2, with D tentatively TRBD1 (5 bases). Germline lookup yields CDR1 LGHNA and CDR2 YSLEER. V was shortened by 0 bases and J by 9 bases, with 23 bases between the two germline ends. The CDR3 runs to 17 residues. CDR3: CASSQEDRRALSECYTF. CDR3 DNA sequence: TGCGCCAGCAGCCAAGAAGATCGCAGGGCGCTAAGCGAGTGCTACACCTTC.

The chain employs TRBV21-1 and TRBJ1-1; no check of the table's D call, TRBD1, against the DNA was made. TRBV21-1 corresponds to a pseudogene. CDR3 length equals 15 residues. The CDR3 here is CASSPRTGEGTEAFF. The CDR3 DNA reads TGTGCCAGCAGCCCTCGGACAGGGGAAGGGACTGAAGCTTTCTTT.

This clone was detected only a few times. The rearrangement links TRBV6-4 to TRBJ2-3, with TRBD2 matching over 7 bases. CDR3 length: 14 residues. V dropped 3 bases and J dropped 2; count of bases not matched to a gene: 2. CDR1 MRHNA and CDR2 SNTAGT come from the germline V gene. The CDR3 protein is CASSERGDTDTQYF. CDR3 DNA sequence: TGTGCCAGCAGTGAACGGGGGGACACAGATACGCAGTATTTT.

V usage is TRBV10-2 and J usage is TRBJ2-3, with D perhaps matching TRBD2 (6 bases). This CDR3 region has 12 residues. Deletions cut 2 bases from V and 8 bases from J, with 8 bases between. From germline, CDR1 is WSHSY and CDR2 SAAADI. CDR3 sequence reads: CASSETSSTQYF. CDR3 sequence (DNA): TGCGCCAGCAGTGAGACTAGCAGTACGCAGTATTTT.

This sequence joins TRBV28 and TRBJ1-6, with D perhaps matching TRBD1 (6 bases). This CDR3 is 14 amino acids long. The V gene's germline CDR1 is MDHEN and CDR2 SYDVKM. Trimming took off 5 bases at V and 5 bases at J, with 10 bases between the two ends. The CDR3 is CASSPPGDNSPLHF. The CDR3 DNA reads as TGTGCCAGCAGTCCCCCAGGGGATAATTCACCCCTCCACTTT.

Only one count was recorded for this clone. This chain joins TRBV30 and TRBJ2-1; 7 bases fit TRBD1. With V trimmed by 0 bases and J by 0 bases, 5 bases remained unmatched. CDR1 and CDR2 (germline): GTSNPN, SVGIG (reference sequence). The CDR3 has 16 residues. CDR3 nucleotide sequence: TGTGCCTGGAGTGTCCCGGGACAGCTCTCCTACAATGAGCAGTTCTTC. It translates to CAWSVPGQLSYNEQFF.

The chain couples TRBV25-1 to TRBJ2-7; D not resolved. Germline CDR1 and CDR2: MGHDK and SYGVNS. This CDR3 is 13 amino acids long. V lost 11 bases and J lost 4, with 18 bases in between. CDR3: CAVRGVVGYEQYF. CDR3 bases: TGTGCCGTACGTGGGGTAGTAGGTTACGAGCAGTACTTC.